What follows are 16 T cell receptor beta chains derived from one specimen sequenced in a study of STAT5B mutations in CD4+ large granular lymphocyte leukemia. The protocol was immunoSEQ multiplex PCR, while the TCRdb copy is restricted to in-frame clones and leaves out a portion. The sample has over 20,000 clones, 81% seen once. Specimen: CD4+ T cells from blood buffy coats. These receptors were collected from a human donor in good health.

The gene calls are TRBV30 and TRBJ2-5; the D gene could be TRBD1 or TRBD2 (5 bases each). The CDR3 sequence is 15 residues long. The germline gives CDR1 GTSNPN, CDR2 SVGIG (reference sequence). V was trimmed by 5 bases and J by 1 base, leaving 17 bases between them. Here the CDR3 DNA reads TGTGCCTGGGCCGGGACCGCCAGCGGCCAAGAGACCCAGTACTTC. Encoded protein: CAWAGTASGQETQYF.

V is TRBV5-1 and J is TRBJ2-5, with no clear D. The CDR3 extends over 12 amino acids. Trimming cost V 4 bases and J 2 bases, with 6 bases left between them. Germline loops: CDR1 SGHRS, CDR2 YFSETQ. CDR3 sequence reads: CASSGLQETQYF. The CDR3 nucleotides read TGCGCCAGCAGCGGTCTACAAGAGACCCAGTACTTC.

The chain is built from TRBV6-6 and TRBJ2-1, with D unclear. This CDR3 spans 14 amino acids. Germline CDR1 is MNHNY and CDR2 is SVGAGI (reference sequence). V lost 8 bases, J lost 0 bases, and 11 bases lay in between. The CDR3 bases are TGTGCCAGCCGTCTGGCCGACTCCTACAATGAGCAGTTCTTC. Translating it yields CASRLADSYNEQFF.

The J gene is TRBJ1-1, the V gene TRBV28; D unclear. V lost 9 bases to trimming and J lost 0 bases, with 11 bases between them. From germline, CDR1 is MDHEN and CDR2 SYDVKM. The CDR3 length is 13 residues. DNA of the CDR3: TGTGCCAGTACAGATCAAATGAACACTGAAGCTTTCTTT. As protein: CASTDQMNTEAFF.

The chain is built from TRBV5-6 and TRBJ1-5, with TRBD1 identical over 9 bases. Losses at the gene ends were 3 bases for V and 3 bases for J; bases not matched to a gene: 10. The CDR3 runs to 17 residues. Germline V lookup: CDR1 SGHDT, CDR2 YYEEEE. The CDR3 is CASSSRGTGRINQPQHF. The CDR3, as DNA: TGTGCCAGCAGCTCCCGCGGGACAGGGCGTATCAATCAGCCCCAGCATTTT.

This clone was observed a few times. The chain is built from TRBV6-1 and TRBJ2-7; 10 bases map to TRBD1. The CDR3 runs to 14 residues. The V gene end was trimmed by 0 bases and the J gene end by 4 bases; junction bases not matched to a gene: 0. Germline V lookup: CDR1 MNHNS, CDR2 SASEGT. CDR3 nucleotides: TGTGCCAGCAGTGAAGCGGGACAGGGGTACGAGCAGTACGTC. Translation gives CASSEAGQGYEQYV.

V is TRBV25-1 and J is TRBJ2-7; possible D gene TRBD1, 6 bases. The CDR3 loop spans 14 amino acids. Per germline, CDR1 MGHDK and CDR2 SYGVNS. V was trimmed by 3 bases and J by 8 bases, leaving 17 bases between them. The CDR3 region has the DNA TGTGCCAGCAGTGACCAGGGGTTTTCTACGAAGCAGTACTTC. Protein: CASSDQGFSTKQYF.

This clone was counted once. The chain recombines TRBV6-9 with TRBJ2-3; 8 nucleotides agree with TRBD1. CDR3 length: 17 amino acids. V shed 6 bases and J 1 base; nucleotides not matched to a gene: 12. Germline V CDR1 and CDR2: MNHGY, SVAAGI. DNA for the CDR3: TGTGCCAGCAGAGAGAAGCAGGGGGCGAGGGGCACAGATACGCAGTATTTT. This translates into CASREKQGARGTDTQYF.

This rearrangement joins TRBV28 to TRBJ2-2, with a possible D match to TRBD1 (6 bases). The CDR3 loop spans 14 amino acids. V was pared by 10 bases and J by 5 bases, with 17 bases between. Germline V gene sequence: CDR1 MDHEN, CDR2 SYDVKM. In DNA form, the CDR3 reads TGTGCCATTCCAGACAGGTCGGGGACCGGGGAGCTGTTTTTT. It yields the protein CAIPDRSGTGELFF.

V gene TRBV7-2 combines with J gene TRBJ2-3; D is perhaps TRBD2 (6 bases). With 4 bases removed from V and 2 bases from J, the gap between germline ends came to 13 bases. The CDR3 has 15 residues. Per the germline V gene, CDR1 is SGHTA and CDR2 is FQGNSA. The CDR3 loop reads CASSWGGGNTDTQYF. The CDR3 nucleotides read TGTGCCAGCAGCTGGGGAGGCGGGAACACAGATACGCAGTATTTT.

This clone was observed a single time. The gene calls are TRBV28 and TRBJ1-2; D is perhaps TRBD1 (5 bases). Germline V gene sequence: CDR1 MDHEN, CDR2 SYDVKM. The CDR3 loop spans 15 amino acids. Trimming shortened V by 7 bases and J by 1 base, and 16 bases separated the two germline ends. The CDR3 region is CASIPPGGSNYGYTF. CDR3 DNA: TGTGCCAGCATCCCACCCGGGGGAAGTAACTATGGCTACACCTTC.

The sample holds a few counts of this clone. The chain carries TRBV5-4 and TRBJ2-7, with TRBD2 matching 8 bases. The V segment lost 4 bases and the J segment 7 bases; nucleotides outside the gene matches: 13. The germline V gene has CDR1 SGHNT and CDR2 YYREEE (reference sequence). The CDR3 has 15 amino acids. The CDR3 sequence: CASSPEMTAGEEQYF. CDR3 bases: TGTGCCAGCAGCCCCGAAATGACAGCGGGGGAGGAGCAGTACTTC.

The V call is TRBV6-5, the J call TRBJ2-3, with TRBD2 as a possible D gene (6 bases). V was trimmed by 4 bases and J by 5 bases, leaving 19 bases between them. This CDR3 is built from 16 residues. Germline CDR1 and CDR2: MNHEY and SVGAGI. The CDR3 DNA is TGTGCCAGCAGTTCCTCCGGCCTCATGGGGGGAGATACGCAGTATTTT. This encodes CASSSSGLMGGDTQYF.

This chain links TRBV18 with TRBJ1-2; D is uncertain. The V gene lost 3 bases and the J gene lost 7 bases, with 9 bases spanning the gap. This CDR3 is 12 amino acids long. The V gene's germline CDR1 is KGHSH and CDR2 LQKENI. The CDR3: CASSPAIRGYTF. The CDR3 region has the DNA TGTGCCAGCTCACCGGCCATACGTGGCTACACCTTC.

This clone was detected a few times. In DNA form, the CDR3 reads TGTGCCAGCGGTGGTTTAGGGGCAGATGAAAAACTGTTTTTT. Residues: CASGGLGADEKLFF. The chain uses TRBV2 and TRBJ1-4; a weak D match, TRBD1 (5 bases). Trimming left V 8 bases short and J 6 bases short, with 16 bases between. The CDR3 totals 14 residues. The germline gives CDR1 SNHLY, CDR2 FYNNEI.

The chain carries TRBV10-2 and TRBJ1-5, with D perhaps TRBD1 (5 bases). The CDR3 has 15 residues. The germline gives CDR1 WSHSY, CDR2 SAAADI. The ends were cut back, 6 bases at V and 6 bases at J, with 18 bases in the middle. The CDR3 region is CASSPRVGTLQPQHF. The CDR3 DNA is TGCGCCAGCAGCCCCAGGGTGGGTACCCTTCAGCCCCAGCATTTT.